Presented here are 17 T cell receptor beta chains from one specimen sequenced in a study of beta chain features in type 1 diabetes. What was sequenced were expressed TCRB transcripts, since all of the isolated RNA had been reverse transcribed. The assay was immunoSEQ multiplex PCR, and TCRdb's table has in-frame clones only and misses some. Of under 450,000 clones listed, approximately 15% are singletons. The sample taken for sequencing was naive CD4+ T cells from blood. The receptors were gathered from a man aged 25-40 years in good health.

V gene TRBV29-1 combines with J gene TRBJ2-5; D gene uncertain. Germline CDR1 SQVTM, CDR2 ANQGSEA. The CDR3 contains 11 residues. Deletions cut 5 bases from V and 4 bases from J, with 8 bases between. The CDR3 DNA reads TGCAGCGTTAGTGAAACAGAGACCCAGTACTTC. Its protein product is CSVSETETQYF.

This clone was detected a few times. The V gene is TRBV7-2, the J gene TRBJ2-1; D tentatively fits TRBD1 or TRBD2 (5 bases each). The CDR3 runs 15 residues. From germline, CDR1 is SGHTA and CDR2 FQGNSA. Trimming cost V 7 bases and J 8 bases, with 21 bases left between them. CDR3 sequence: CASNPAGARGDEQFF. In DNA form, the CDR3 reads TGTGCCAGCAACCCCGCCGGGGCTAGGGGAGATGAGCAGTTCTTC.

The rearrangement uses TRBV7-8 and TRBJ2-7; 9 nucleotides align to TRBD1. This CDR3 is 15 amino acids long. Germline V gives CDR1 SGHVS, CDR2 FQNEAQ. Germline trimming cut 2 bases from V and 1 base from J; bases unmatched to any gene: 3. CDR3 in amino acids: CASSLRTGDSYEQYV. The CDR3, as DNA: TGTGCCAGCAGCTTACGGACAGGGGATTCCTACGAGCAGTACGTC.

This clone has more than one count but fewer than ten. The chain has TRBV9 and TRBJ1-1; the D gene is possibly TRBD1 (6 bases). Germline V gene data show CDR1 as SGDLS and CDR2 as YYNGEE. V shed 5 bases and J shed 0 bases, with 14 bases lying between them. The CDR3 length is 15 residues. The CDR3 DNA is TGTGCCAGCAGACGAGGAGGACAGCTGAACACTGAAGCTTTCTTT. It specifies CASRRGGQLNTEAFF. The whole variable domain, filled in from reference TRBV9 and TRBJ1-1, reads DSGVTQTPKHLITATGQRVTLRCSPRSGDLSVYWYQQSLDQGLQFLIQYYNGEERAKGNILERFSAQQFPDLHSELNLSSLELGDSALYFCASRRGGQLNTEAFFGQGTRLTVV.

This clone was seen a few times. This chain joins TRBV4-1 and TRBJ2-5; TRBD2 is a possible D gene (6 bases). This CDR3 is 14 amino acids long. Trimming removed 4 bases at V and 5 bases at J, with 14 bases between. The V gene's germline CDR1 is MGHRA and CDR2 YSYEKL. The CDR3 loop reads CASSPGPGGETQYF. As DNA, the CDR3 is TGCGCCAGCAGCCCGGGTCCTGGAGGGGAGACCCAGTACTTC.

This clone appeared a few times. The J gene is TRBJ2-1, the V gene TRBV5-1; TRBD1 agrees at 8 bases. This CDR3 has 14 residues. In germline, CDR1 is SGHRS, CDR2 YFSETQ. V trimming: 0 bases; J trimming: 6 bases; junction bases outside the gene matches: 2. The CDR3 here is CASSLAQGVNEQFF. As DNA, the CDR3 is TGCGCCAGCAGCTTGGCACAGGGGGTCAATGAGCAGTTCTTC.

In nucleotides, the CDR3 is TGTGCCAGCAGTGTAGACAGGGGAGCGATCAACGTC. It specifies CASSVDRGAINV. This chain links TRBV2 with TRBJ2-7, with 8 bases aligning to TRBD1. This CDR3 region has 12 residues. Germline CDR1 and CDR2: SNHLY and FYNNEI.

This rearrangement joins TRBV4-3 to TRBJ1-2; perhaps TRBD1 as D (6 bases). CDR1 is LGHNA and CDR2 is YSLEER in the germline V gene. V was trimmed by 1 base and J by 4 bases, leaving 13 bases between them. CDR3 length: 15 amino acids. This CDR3 reads CASSQAGQKLYGYTF. As DNA, the CDR3 is TGCGCCAGCAGCCAAGCCGGACAGAAGCTCTATGGCTACACCTTC.

This chain uses TRBV7-2 with TRBJ2-5; 9 nucleotides line up with TRBD1. With V trimmed by 5 bases and J by 4 bases, 8 bases remained unmatched. This CDR3 region has 15 residues. From germline, CDR1 is SGHTA and CDR2 FQGNSA. CDR3 in amino acids: CASSRTGVVGETQYF. As DNA, the CDR3 is TGTGCCAGCAGCAGGACAGGGGTCGTAGGAGAGACCCAGTACTTC.

The V and J genes are TRBV4-3 and TRBJ2-5, with TRBD2 matching over 7 bases. The germline CDR1 and CDR2 sequences are LGHNA and YSLEER. CDR3 length: 13 amino acids. Germline trimming cut 0 bases from V and 9 bases from J; bases unmatched to any gene: 4. The CDR3 protein is CASSQDGEGSQYF. The CDR3 DNA sequence: TGCGCCAGCAGCCAAGATGGGGAGGGGTCCCAGTACTTC.

The rearrangement links TRBV13 to TRBJ1-1; the D is unclear. This CDR3 spans 11 amino acids. Trimming left V 5 bases short and J 4 bases short, with 5 bases between. Germline V gene data show CDR1 as PRHDT and CDR2 as FYEKMQ (reference sequence). DNA of the CDR3: TGTGCCAGCAGCCAAGTCACTGAAGCTTTCTTT. It encodes CASSQVTEAFF.

Worth noting for this clone: This sample includes further DNA sequences coding for the same CDR3. The CDR3 here is CATSRGGRGAGANVLTF. CDR3 sequence (DNA): TGTGCCACCAGCAGAGGCGGGCGGGGTGCTGGGGCCAACGTCCTGACTTTC. This sequence joins TRBV15 and TRBJ2-6, with D perhaps matching TRBD2 (6 bases). V shed 1 base and J shed 2 bases, with 12 bases lying between them. The CDR3 has 17 amino acids. The germline gives CDR1 LNHNV, CDR2 YYDKDF (reference sequence).

The sample holds a few counts of this clone. The CDR3 reads CASSFLANTGELFF. CDR3 sequence (DNA): TGTGCCAGCAGCTTTTTAGCGAACACCGGGGAGCTGTTTTTT. The chain recombines TRBV11-3 with TRBJ2-2, with D unresolved. Trimming took 3 bases from V and 0 from J, leaving 5 bases between them. This CDR3 has 14 residues. Germline lookup yields CDR1 SGHNT and CDR2 YENEEA. The entire variable domain, with the rest obtained from reference TRBV11-3 and TRBJ2-2, is as follows: EAGVVQSPRYKIIEKKQPVAFWCNPISGHNTLYWYLQNLGQGPELLIRYENEEAVDDSQLPKDRFSAERLKGVDSTLKIQPAELGDSAVYLCASSFLANTGELFFGEGSRLTVL.

The chain carries TRBV19 and TRBJ2-3, with D hard to call. V was pared by 5 bases and J by 4 bases, with 13 bases between. This CDR3 contains 14 residues. The germline V gene encodes CDR1 LNHDA and CDR2 SQIVND (reference sequence). The CDR3 DNA follows: TGTGCCAGTAGTCCGTGGCCGTCCCCAGATACGCAGTATTTT. Amino acids: CASSPWPSPDTQYF.

V is TRBV4-3 and J is TRBJ2-7, with D possibly matching TRBD1 (5 bases). Between the trimmed V and J ends, which lost 4 bases and 4 bases, there was a span of 11 bases. Germline CDR1 reads LGHNA; CDR2 reads YSLEER. This CDR3 is 13 amino acids long. This CDR3 is CASSPQDGYEQYF. The CDR3 nucleotides read TGCGCCAGCAGCCCACAGGATGGGTACGAGCAGTACTTC.

This clone was observed a few times. The genes are TRBV4-1 and TRBJ1-6, with TRBD1 matching over 8 bases. V lost 4 bases, J lost 12 bases, and 8 bases stayed unmatched. The CDR3 consists of 14 residues. CDR1 is MGHRA and CDR2 is YSYEKL in the germline V gene. The CDR3 DNA reads as TGCGCCAGCAGCCCTACAACAGGGGGAGGACCCCTCCACTTT. Translation gives CASSPTTGGGPLHF.

This clone turned up a few times. The chain carries TRBV7-9 and TRBJ1-2; the D gene is possibly TRBD1 (5 bases). The germline V and J ends were trimmed by 1 base and 4 bases, with 10 bases remaining between them. Germline assignment: CDR1 SEHNR and CDR2 FQNEAQ (reference sequence). There are 14 residues in the CDR3. The CDR3 spells CASSLENQGYGYTF. The CDR3, as DNA: TGTGCCAGCAGCTTAGAAAACCAGGGCTATGGCTACACCTTC.